This T cell receptor (beta chain) was profiled in a study of cytomegalovirus exposure and HLA in healthy donors. Study results and limitations: Within a later analysis, the majority of CMV-associated TCR beta chains appeared HLA-restricted. Reported findings show TCR beta sequences accurately forecast HLA-A and HLA-B alleles in most subjects.

PCR amplification relied on 60 Vbeta primers (plus 13 Jbeta primers). TCRdb keeps only in-frame clones here, not all; method: immunoSEQ multiplex PCR. Here the sample spans about 160,000 clones, 75% to 90% being singletons. A remark on this clone: The antigen remains undetermined.

CDR3 length: 15 residues. The V and J ends lost 0 bases and 6 bases, in that order; junction bases with no gene match: 4. Looked up from germline, CDR1 is SGHNT and CDR2 is YYREEE (reference sequence). Sample: PBMCs. The source is a young woman in good health and CMV-seronegative. The J gene is TRBJ1-5, the V gene TRBV5-4; 9 bases map to TRBD1. This CDR3 is CASSLGGQGSQPQHF. CDR3 DNA: TGTGCCAGCAGCTTGGGCGGACAGGGGAGTCAGCCCCAGCATTTT.